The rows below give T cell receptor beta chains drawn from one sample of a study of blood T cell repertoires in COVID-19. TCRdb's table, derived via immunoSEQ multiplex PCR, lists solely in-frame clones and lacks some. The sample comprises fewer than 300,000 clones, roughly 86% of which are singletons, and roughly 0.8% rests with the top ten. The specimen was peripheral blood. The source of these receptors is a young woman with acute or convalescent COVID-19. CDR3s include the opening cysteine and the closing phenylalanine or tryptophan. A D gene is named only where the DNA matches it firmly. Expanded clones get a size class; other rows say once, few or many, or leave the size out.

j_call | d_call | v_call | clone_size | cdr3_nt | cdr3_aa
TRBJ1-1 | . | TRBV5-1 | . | TGCGCCAGCAGCTCGCTCACATCCCGGAACACTGAAGCTTTCTTT | CASSSLTSRNTEAFF
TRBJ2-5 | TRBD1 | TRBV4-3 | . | TGCGCCAGCAGTCAGACAGGGGAAGAGACCCAGTACTTC | CASSQTGEETQYF
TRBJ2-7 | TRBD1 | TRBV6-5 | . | TGTGCCAGCGGGACAGGCTTCGAGCAGTACTTC | CASGTGFEQYF
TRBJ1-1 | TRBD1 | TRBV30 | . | TGTGCCTGGAGTGTACGCAGGGGGGACACTGAAGCTTTCTTT | CAWSVRRGDTEAFF
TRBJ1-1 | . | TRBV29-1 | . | TGCGGGGCAGCCCTGATGAACACTGAAGCTTTCTTT | CGAALMNTEAFF
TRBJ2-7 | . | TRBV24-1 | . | TGTGCCACCAGTGATTTGGCCCATCGCGGGGTTAGCTCCTACGAGCAGTACTTC | CATSDLAHRGVSSYEQYF
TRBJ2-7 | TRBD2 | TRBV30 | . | TGTGCCTGGAGTCACGGACTAGCGGGAGCTTCCTACGAGCAGTACTTC | CAWSHGLAGASYEQYF
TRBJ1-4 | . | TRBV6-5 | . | TGTGCCAGCAGTTACGCCAGGGGTGCAACTAATGAAAAACTGTTTTTT | CASSYARGATNEKLFF
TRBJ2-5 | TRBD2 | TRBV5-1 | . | TGCGCCAGCAGCCCTAGCGGGACCCAAGAGACCCAGTACTTC | CASSPSGTQETQYF
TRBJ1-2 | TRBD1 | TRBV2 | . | TGTGCCAGCAGTCGGGACAGTAACTATGGCTACACCTTC | CASSRDSNYGYTF
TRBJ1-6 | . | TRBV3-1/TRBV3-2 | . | TGTGCCAGCAGCCAATTACAGTATAATTCACCCCTCCACTTT | CASSQLQYNSPLHF
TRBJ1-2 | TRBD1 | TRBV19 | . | TGTGCCAGTAGTCGACAGGGACGGCACGGCTACACCTTC | CASSRQGRHGYTF
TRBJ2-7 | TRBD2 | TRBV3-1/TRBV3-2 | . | TGTGCCAGCAGCCAAGAGAGGGGACTAGCGGGACTCTACGAGCAGTACTTC | CASSQERGLAGLYEQYF
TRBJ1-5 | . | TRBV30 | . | TGTGCCTGGAGCGCCGGAGGGGCTCAGCCCCAGCATTTT | CAWSAGGAQPQHF
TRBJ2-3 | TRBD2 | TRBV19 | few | TGTGCCAGTAGCCCCGCGGGGGGGGATACGCAGTATTTT | CASSPAGGDTQYF
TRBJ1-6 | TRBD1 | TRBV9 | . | TGTGCCAGCAGCGTAGAGAACAGGGGTGATTCACCCCTCCACTTT | CASSVENRGDSPLHF
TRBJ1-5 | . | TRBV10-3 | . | . | CAISESGRAGQPQHF
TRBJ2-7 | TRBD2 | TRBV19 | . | TGTGCCAGTAGTATAGATCTGACTAGCGGGGCCGTACTCTACGAGCAGTACTTC | CASSIDLTSGAVLYEQYF
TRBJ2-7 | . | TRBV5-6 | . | TGTGCCAGCAGCTTACTCGCTAGCGATTACGAGCAGTACTTC | CASSLLASDYEQYF
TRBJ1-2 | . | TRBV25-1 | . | TGTGCCAGTGGCGGGGGGGTCTATGGCTACACCTTC | CASGGGVYGYTF
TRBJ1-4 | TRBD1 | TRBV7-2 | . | TGTGCCAGCAGCTTAGGGGACAGGGGGCAAAAGTTGATTTTT | CASSLGDRGQKLIF
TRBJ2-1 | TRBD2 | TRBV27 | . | TGTGCCAGCAGTTTATGGGGCGGGAGGGCCGGAAATGAGCAGTTCTTC | CASSLWGGRAGNEQFF
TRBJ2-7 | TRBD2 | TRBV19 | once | TGTGCCAGTAGTATAGCTGGGGAGGGTTTCGAGCAGTACTTC | CASSIAGEGFEQYF
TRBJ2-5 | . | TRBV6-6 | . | TGTGCCACCAAACAGGGAAGCCAAGAGACCCAGTACTTC | CATKQGSQETQYF
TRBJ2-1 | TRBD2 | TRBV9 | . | TGTGCCAGCAGCGTACGGCCTGCTTCTAGCGGGGGCGGCTATGAGCAGTTCTTC | CASSVRPASSGGGYEQFF
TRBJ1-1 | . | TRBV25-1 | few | TGTGCCAGCAGTGTACAGGAGGGAGGCACTGAAGCTTTCTTT | CASSVQEGGTEAFF
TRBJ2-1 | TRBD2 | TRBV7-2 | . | TGTGCCAGCAGCTTAGTCCCTCTAGCGGGAGGCCCGGTTGTTCAGTTCTTC | CASSLVPLAGGPVVQFF
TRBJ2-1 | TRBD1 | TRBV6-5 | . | TGTGCCACCTCCCTACAGGGGGAAAGGAATGAGCAGTTCTTC | CATSLQGERNEQFF
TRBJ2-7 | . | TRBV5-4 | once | TGTGCCAGCAGCTTGCCCGGAGGGTACGAGCAGTACTTC | CASSLPGGYEQYF